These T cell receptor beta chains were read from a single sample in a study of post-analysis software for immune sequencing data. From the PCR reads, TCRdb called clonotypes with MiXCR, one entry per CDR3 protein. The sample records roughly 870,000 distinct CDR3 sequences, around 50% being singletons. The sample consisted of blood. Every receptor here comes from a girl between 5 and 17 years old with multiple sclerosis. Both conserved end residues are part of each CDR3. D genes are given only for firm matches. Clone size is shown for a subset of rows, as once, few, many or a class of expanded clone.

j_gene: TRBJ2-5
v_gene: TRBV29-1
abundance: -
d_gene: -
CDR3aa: CSVEGRLETQYF
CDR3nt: TGCAGCGTTGAAGGTCGGTTGGAGACCCAGTACTTC

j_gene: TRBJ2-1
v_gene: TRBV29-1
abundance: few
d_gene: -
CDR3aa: CNVVIHLTSYNEQFF
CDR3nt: TGCAACGTCGTCATACACCTAACCTCCTACAATGAGCAGTTCTTC

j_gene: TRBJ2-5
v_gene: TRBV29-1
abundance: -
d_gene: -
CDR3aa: CSTRQGGGLQETQYF
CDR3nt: TGCAGCACCCGACAGGGAGGGGGGCTCCAAGAGACCCAGTACTTC

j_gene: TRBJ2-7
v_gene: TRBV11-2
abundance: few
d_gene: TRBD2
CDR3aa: CASTLQGLAVYEQYF
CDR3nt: TGTGCCAGCACCCTACAGGGACTAGCGGTCTACGAGCAGTACTTC

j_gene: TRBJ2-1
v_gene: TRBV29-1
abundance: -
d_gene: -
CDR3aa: CSVPRGENEQFF
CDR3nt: TGCAGCGTTCCCAGGGGGGAGAATGAGCAGTTCTTC

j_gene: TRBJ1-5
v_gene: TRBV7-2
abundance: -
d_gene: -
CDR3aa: CASSLEGAGGNQPQHF
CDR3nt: TGTGCCAGCAGCTTAGAAGGGGCAGGCGGAAATCAGCCCCAGCATTTT

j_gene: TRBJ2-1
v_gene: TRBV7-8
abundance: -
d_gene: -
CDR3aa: CASSPRRGAYNEQFF
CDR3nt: TGTGCCAGCAGCCCCCGCAGGGGTGCCTACAATGAGCAGTTCTTC

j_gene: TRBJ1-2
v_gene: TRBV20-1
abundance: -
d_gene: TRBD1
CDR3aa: CSARDLTGGSGGYTF
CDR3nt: TGCAGTGCTAGAGATCTAACAGGGGGTTCGGGTGGCTACACCTTC

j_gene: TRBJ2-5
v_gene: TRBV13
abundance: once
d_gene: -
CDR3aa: CASSRRGTGYSLQETQYF
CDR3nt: TGTGCCAGCAGCCGTCGGGGGACCGGCTATAGCCTTCAAGAGACCCAGTACTTC

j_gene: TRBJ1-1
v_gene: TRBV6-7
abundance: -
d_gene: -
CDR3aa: CASPVGVPFF
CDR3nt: TGTGCCAGCCCGGTGGGGGTACCTTTCTTT

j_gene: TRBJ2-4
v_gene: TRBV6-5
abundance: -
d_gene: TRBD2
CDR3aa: CASSYSRGVNIQYF
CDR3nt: TGTGCCAGCAGTTACTCACGGGGGGTGAACATTCAGTACTTC

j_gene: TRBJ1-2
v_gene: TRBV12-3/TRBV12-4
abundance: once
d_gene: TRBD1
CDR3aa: CASSLGTGPPGYTF
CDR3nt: TGTGCCAGCAGTTTAGGGACAGGACCCCCTGGCTACACCTTC

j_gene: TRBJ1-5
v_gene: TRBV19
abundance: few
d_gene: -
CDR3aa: CASSIARQAGNQPQHF
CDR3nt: TGTGCCAGTAGTATAGCGAGGCAGGCCGGCAATCAGCCCCAGCATTTT

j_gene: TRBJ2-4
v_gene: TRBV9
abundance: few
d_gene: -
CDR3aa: CASSEGMIAPRAKNIQYF
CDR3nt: TGTGCCAGCAGCGAAGGGATGATAGCCCCCCGAGCCAAAAACATTCAGTACTTC

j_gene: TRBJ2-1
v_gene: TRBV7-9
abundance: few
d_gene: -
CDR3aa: CASSFHPSNEQFF
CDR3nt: TGTGCCAGCAGCTTCCATCCGTCCAATGAGCAGTTCTTC

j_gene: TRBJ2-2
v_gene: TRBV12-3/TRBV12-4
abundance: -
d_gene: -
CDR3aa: CAVRRELGTGERFF
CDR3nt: TGTGCCGTCCGAAGGGAGTTGGGCACCGGGGAGCGGTTTTTT

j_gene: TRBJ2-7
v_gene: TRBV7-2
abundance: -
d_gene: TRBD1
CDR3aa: CASSPTTGNYEQYF
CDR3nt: TGTGCCAGCAGCCCGACGACAGGGAACTACGAGCAGTACTTC

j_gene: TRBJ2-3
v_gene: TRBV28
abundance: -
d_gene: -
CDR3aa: CASSPPTEVDTQYF
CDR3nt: TGTGCCAGCAGCCCCCCGACTGAGGTTGATACGCAGTATTTT